This passage covers 17 T cell receptor beta chains from one sample sequenced in a study of a mutant IDH1 vaccine in newly diagnosed glioma. Indicated time point: week 47, end of study. Doses comprised 300 ug of mutant IDH1 20-mer peptide each, plus topical imiquimod. The antigens of these receptors remain unknown. Assay: immunoSEQ multiplex PCR; the TCRdb copy retains only in-frame clones and omits some. The profile shows roughly 86,000 clones, around nine tenths of them singletons. Sequencing used PBMCs, obtained from a glioma patient whose treatment included an IDH1 peptide vaccine. Source of these receptors: a woman aged 45-65 years with glioma.

The DNA of the CDR3 is TGTGCCAGCAGTGAAGTAACCAACTATGGCTACACCTTC. Translating it yields CASSEVTNYGYTF. The rearrangement uses TRBV25-1 and TRBJ1-2, with no clear D. The V end lost 2 bases, the J end lost 2 bases, and 6 bases lay between the germline ends. Germline V CDR1 and CDR2: MGHDK, SYGVNS. The CDR3 runs to 13 residues.

In DNA, the CDR3 is TGTGCCAGCAGCCAACCCGGGACCCGGGAGGAGCAGTACTTC. Translated: CASSQPGTREEQYF. The V and J genes are TRBV7-9 and TRBJ2-7, with a weak D call TRBD2 (6 bases). V was pared by 5 bases and J by 7 bases, with 18 bases between. This CDR3 has 14 residues. Germline CDR1 reads SEHNR; CDR2 reads FQNEAQ (reference sequence).

Regarding this clone: Other nucleotide sequences from this sample produce the same CDR3. V gene TRBV30 combines with J gene TRBJ1-1; weak D call: TRBD1 (5 bases). The germline CDR1 and CDR2 sequences are GTSNPN and SVGIG (reference sequence). CDR3 size: 17 residues. V was clipped by 2 bases and J by 0 bases, with 19 bases between them. The CDR3 bases are TGTGCCTGGAGTCCATGGGGCCTTAGGACCTTGAACACTGAAGCTTTCTTT. It is translated as CAWSPWGLRTLNTEAFF.

In DNA form, the CDR3 reads TGTGCCAGCACTCGTCGTGACAGACTTAATTCACCCCTCCACTTT. Translating it yields CASTRRDRLNSPLHF. V and J are TRBV9 and TRBJ1-6; D might be TRBD1 (5 bases). The V gene lost 6 bases and the J gene lost 6 bases, with 16 bases spanning the gap. Germline V gene sequence: CDR1 SGDLS, CDR2 YYNGEE. The CDR3 runs to 15 residues. Based on the CDR3 plus reference TRBV9 and TRBJ1-6, the full variable domain is DSGVTQTPKHLITATGQRVTLRCSPRSGDLSVYWYQQSLDQGLQFLIQYYNGEERAKGNILERFSAQQFPDLHSELNLSSLELGDSALYFCASTRRDRLNSPLHFGNGTRLTVT.

The chain recombines TRBV2 with TRBJ1-1; 8 bases align to TRBD1. V was clipped by 5 bases and J by 0 bases; unmatched bases: 5. Germline V gives CDR1 SNHLY, CDR2 FYNNEI. The CDR3 covers 15 residues. The CDR3 protein is CASSLHRGVNTEAFF. The CDR3, as DNA: TGTGCCAGCAGTCTTCACAGGGGGGTGAACACTGAAGCTTTCTTT.

The CDR3 nucleotides are TGTGCCAGCAGTGACAGGGATGAGCAGTTCTTC. This translates into CASSDRDEQFF. V usage is TRBV6-6 and J usage is TRBJ2-1; 7 bases are shared with TRBD1. Germline V CDR1 and CDR2: MNHNY, SVGAGI (reference sequence). J lost 8 bases, V lost 5 bases, and 0 bases had no gene match. This CDR3 is 11 amino acids long.

The chain carries TRBV6-4 and TRBJ2-3; D might be TRBD2 (5 bases). Trimming removed 9 bases from V and 9 bases from J, with 19 bases in between. The V gene's germline CDR1 is MRHNA and CDR2 SNTAGT. This CDR3 is 13 amino acids long. The CDR3 bases are TGTGCCAGTTCGGTAAAGGCTGAGGGCACGCAGTATTTT. Residues: CASSVKAEGTQYF.

The chain couples TRBV18 to TRBJ2-5, with D possibly being TRBD1 (6 bases). The germline CDR1 and CDR2 sequences are KGHSH and LQKENI. The length of the CDR3 is 14 residues. With 4 bases removed from V and 4 bases from J, the gap between germline ends came to 13 bases. Here the CDR3 DNA reads TGTGCCAGCTCACTCGAGGACAGAAGAGAGACCCAGTACTTC. Translating gives CASSLEDRRETQYF.

CDR3 sequence: CASSNSGSSGETQYF. The CDR3 nucleotides read TGTGCCAGCAGCAATAGCGGGAGCTCCGGGGAGACCCAGTACTTC. The V gene is TRBV11-2, the J gene TRBJ2-5; 9 bases map to TRBD2. The CDR3 contains 15 residues. J gave up 5 bases and V 5 bases, and 9 bases lay outside the gene matches. Per germline, CDR1 SGHAT and CDR2 FQNNGV. The whole variable domain, filled in from reference TRBV11-2 and TRBJ2-5, reads EAGVAQSPRYKIIEKRQSVAFWCNPISGHATLYWYQQILGQGPKLLIQFQNNGVVDDSQLPKDRFSAERLKGVDSTLKIQPAKLEDSAVYLCASSNSGSSGETQYFGPGTRLLVL.

The chain links TRBV5-5 to TRBJ2-7; a weak D match, TRBD1 (6 bases). This CDR3 contains 14 residues. V gave up 2 bases and J gave up 0 bases, with 9 bases separating them. Per the germline V gene, CDR1 is SGHKS and CDR2 is YYEKEE (reference sequence). In DNA, the CDR3 is TGTGCCAGCAGCTTCGGACAGTCCTCCTACGAGCAGTACTTC. Protein sequence: CASSFGQSSYEQYF. Complete variable domain (other parts from reference TRBV5-5 and TRBJ2-7): DAGVTQSPTHLIKTRGQQVTLRCSPISGHKSVSWYQQVLGQGPQFIFQYYEKEERGRGNFPDRFSARQFPNYSSELNVNALLLGDSALYLCASSFGQSSYEQYFGPGTRLTVT.

This chain connects TRBV27 to TRBJ2-7; no clear D. CDR3 length: 13 residues. Germline V lookup: CDR1 MNHEY, CDR2 SMNVEV (reference sequence). Trimming took 3 bases from V and 3 from J, leaving 9 bases between them. CDR3 in DNA: TGTGCCAGCAGTTTGGACCTCAACTACGAGCAGTACTTC. Translating gives CASSLDLNYEQYF.

The chain recombines TRBV7-9 with TRBJ1-2; unclear D gene. The V end was cut by 3 bases, the J end by 11 bases, with 22 bases between. CDR1 SEHNR and CDR2 FQNEAQ come from the germline V gene (reference sequence). CDR3 length: 15 residues. In nucleotides, the CDR3 is TGTGCCAGCAGCTTCCTCCACGACCCTACTATGGGGTACACCTTC. Its translation: CASSFLHDPTMGYTF.

As regards this clone: The same CDR3 arises from other DNA sequences in this sample as well. V is TRBV30 and J is TRBJ1-1; D is uncertain. V lost 0 bases and J 1 base, leaving 6 bases between the germline ends. CDR3 length: 13 residues. The germline gives CDR1 GTSNPN, CDR2 SVGIG (reference sequence). CDR3 in DNA: TGTGCCTGGAGTGTACGCGCGAACACTGAAGCTTTCTTT. Its translation: CAWSVRANTEAFF.

The rearrangement joins TRBV10-2 to TRBJ1-4; D unresolved. The CDR3 runs 14 residues. Trimming left V 3 bases short and J 6 bases short, with 11 bases between. Germline lookup yields CDR1 WSHSY and CDR2 SAAADI. The CDR3 sequence: CASSDSEGYEKLFF. DNA for the CDR3: TGCGCCAGCAGTGATAGCGAGGGTTATGAAAAACTGTTTTTT.

V and J are TRBV11-2 and TRBJ2-5; D may be TRBD2 (6 bases). Trimming took 2 bases from V and 2 from J, leaving 15 bases between them. The germline gives CDR1 SGHAT, CDR2 FQNNGV. The CDR3 sequence is 16 residues long. CDR3: CASSLSRAAGQETQYF. The CDR3 DNA reads TGTGCCAGCAGCTTAAGCCGCGCGGCGGGACAAGAGACCCAGTACTTC.

The J gene is TRBJ1-1, the V gene TRBV4-2, with a weak D call TRBD1 (6 bases). The germline V gene has CDR1 LGHNA and CDR2 YNFKEQ. The CDR3 is 17 residues long. V was shortened by 1 base and J by 1 base, with 16 bases between the two germline ends. CDR3 loop: CASSQVVRGGWNTEAFF. The DNA of the CDR3 is TGTGCCAGCAGCCAAGTAGTCCGAGGGGGTTGGAACACTGAAGCTTTCTTT.

The chain joins TRBV2 to TRBJ2-6; D possibly corresponds to TRBD2 (6 bases). Trimming pared 6 bases from V and 0 bases from J, leaving 6 bases between. The germline gives CDR1 SNHLY, CDR2 FYNNEI. The CDR3 runs to 14 residues. CDR3 in amino acids: CASRRDSGANVLTF. CDR3 nucleotides: TGTGCCAGCAGGCGGGACTCTGGGGCCAACGTCCTGACTTTC.